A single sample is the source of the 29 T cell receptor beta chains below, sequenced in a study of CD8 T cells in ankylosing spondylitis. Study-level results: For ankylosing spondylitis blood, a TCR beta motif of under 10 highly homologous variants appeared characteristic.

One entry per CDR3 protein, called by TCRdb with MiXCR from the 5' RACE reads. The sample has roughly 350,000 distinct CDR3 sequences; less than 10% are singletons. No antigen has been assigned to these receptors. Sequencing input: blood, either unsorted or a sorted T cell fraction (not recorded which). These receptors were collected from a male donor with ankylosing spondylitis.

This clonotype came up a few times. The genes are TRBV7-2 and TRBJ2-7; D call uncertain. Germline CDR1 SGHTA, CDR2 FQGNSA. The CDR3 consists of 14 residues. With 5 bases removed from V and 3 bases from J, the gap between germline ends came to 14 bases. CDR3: CASSEYPGRYEQYF. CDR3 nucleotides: TGTGCCAGCAGCGAGTACCCGGGCCGCTACGAGCAGTACTTC.

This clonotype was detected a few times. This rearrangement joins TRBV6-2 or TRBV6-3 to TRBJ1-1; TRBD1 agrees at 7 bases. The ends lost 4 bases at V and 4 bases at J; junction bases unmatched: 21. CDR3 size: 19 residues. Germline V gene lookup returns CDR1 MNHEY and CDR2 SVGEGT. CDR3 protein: CASSSDRARRSLRGTEAFF. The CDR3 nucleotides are TGTGCCAGCAGTTCCGACAGGGCGAGAAGATCCCTGAGGGGCACTGAAGCTTTCTTT.

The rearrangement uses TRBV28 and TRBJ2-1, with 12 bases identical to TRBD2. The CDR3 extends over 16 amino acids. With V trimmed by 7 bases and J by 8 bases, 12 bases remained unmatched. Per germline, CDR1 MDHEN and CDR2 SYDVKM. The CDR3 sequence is CASISPSGRASHEQFF. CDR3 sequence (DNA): TGTGCCAGCATCTCGCCTAGCGGGAGGGCTTCACATGAGCAGTTCTTC.

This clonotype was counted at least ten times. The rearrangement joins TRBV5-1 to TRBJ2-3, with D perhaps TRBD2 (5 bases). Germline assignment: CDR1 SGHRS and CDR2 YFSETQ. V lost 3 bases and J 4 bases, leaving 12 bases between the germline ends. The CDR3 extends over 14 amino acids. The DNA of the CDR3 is TGCGCCAGCAGCTCGGTGGATAGCGCAGATACGCAGTATTTT. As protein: CASSSVDSADTQYF.

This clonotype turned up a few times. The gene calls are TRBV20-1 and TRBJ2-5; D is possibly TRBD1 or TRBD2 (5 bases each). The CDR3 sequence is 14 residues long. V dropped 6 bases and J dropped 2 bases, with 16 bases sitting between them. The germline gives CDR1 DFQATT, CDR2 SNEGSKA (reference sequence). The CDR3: CSATGTDNQETQYF. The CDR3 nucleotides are TGCAGTGCCACCGGGACCGACAATCAAGAGACCCAGTACTTC.

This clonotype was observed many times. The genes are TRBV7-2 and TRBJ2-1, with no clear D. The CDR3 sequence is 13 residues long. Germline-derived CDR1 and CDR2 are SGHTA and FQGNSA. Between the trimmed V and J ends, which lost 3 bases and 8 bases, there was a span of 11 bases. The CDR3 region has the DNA TGTGCCAGCAGCTTCGTGCCTCTCGATGAGCAGTTCTTC. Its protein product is CASSFVPLDEQFF.

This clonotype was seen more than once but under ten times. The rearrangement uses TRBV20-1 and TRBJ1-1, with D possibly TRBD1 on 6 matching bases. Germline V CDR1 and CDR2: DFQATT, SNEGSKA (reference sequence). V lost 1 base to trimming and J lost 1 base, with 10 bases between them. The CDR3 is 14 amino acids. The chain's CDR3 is CSARGGLGNTEAFF. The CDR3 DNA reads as TGCAGTGCTAGAGGGGGGCTAGGGAACACTGAAGCTTTCTTT.

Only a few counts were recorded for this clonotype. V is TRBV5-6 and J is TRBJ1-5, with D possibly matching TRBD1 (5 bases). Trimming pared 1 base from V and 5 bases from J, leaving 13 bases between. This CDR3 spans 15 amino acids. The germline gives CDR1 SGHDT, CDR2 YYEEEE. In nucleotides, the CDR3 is TGTGCCAGCAGCTTGTCCCTTAGGGGTGATCAGCCCCAGCATTTT. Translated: CASSLSLRGDQPQHF.

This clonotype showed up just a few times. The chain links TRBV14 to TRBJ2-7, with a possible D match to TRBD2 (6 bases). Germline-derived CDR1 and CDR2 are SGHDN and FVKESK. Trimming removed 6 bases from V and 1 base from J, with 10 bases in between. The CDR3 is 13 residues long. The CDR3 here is CASSRAGSYEQYF. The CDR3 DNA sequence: TGTGCCAGCAGTCGCGCGGGGTCCTACGAGCAGTACTTC.

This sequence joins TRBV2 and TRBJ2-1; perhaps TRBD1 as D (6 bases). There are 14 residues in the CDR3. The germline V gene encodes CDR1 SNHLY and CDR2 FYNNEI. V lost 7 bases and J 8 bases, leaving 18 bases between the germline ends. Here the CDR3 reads CASTEGGLRYEQFF. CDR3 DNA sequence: TGTGCCAGCACCGAAGGGGGATTGCGATATGAGCAGTTCTTC. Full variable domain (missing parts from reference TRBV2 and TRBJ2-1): EPEVTQTPSHQVTQMGQEVILRCVPISNHLYFYWYRQILGQKVEFLVSFYNNEISEKSEIFDDQFSVERPDGSNFTLKIRSTKLEDSAMYFCASTEGGLRYEQFFGPGTRLTVL.

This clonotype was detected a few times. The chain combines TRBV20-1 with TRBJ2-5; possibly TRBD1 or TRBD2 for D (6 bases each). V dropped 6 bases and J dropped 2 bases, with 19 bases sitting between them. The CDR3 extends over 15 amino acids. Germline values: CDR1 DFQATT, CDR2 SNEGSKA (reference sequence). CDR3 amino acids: CSANERGPLQETQYF. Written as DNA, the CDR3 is TGCAGTGCCAACGAACGGGGGCCCCTTCAAGAGACCCAGTACTTC.

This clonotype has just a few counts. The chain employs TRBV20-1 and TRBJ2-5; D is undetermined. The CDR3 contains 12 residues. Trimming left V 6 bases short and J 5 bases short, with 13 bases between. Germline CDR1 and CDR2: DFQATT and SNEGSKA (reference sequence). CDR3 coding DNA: TGCAGTGCGAGGCGCCCGCTGGAGACCCAGTACTTC. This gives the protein CSARRPLETQYF.

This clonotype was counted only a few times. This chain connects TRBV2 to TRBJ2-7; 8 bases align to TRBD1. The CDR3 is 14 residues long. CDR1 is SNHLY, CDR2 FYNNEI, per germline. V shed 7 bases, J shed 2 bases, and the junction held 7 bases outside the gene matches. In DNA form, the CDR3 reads TGTGCCAGCACCGGACAGGGAGAAACCTACGAGCAGTACTTC. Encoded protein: CASTGQGETYEQYF.

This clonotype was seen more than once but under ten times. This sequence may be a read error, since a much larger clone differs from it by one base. The CDR3 sequence is CASSQGRDTGELFF. The CDR3, as DNA: TGTGCCAGCAGCCAAGGCAGGGACACCGGGGAGCTGTTTTTT. The V call is TRBV3-1, the J call TRBJ2-2; TRBD1 is a possible D gene (5 bases). Trimming took off 1 base at V and 3 bases at J, with 6 bases between the two ends. The CDR3 length is 14 residues. Germline loops: CDR1 LGHDT, CDR2 YNNKEL (reference sequence).

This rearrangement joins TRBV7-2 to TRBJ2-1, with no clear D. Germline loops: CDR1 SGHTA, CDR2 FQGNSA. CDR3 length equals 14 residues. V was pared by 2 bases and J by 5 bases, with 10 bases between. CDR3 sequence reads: CASSLIISNNEQFF. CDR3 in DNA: TGTGCCAGCAGCTTAATTATAAGTAACAATGAGCAGTTCTTC. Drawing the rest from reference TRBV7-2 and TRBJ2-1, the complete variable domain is GAGVSQSPSNKVTEKGKDVELRCDPISGHTALYWYRQSLGQGLEFLIYFQGNSAPDKSGLPSDRFSAERTGGSVSTLTIQRTQQEDSAVYLCASSLIISNNEQFFGPGTRLTVL.

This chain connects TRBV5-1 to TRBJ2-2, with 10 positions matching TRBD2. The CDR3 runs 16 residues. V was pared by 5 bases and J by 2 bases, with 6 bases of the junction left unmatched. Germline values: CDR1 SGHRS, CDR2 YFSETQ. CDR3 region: CASRLAGGPNTGELFF. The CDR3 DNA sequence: TGCGCCAGCAGATTAGCGGGAGGCCCTAACACCGGGGAGCTGTTTTTT.

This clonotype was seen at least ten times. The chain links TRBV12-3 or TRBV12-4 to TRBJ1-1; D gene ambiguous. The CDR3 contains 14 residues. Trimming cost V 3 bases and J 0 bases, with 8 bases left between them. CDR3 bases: TGTGCCAGCAGTTTTTTCGGCATGAACACTGAAGCTTTCTTT. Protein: CASSFFGMNTEAFF.

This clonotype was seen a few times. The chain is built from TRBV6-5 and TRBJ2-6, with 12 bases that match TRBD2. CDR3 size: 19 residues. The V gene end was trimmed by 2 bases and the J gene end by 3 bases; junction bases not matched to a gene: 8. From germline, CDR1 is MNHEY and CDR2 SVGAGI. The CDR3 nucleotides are TGTGCCAGCAGTTACGCTAGCGGGAGGGTTAATATTGGGGCCAACGTCCTGACTTTC. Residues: CASSYASGRVNIGANVLTF.

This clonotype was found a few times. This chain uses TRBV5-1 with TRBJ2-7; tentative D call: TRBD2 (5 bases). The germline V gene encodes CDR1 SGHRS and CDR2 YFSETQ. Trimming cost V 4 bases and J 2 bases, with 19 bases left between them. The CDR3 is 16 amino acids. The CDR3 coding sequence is TGCGCCAGCAGCCAGTCCGCCGGGGTTGGGACCTACGAGCAGTACTTC. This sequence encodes CASSQSAGVGTYEQYF.

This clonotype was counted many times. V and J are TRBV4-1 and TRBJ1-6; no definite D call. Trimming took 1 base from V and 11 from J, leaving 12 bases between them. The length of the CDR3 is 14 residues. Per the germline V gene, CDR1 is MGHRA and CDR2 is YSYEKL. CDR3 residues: CASSQGNSEPPLHF. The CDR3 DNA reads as TGCGCCAGCAGCCAAGGGAACAGCGAGCCACCCCTCCACTTT.

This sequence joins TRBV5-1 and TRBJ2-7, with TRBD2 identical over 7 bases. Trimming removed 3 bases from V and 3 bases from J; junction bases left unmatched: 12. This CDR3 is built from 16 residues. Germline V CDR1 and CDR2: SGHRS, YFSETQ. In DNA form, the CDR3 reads TGCGCCAGCAGCTCTGGAGGGCTAGCGGAGTTCTACGAGCAGTACTTC. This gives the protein CASSSGGLAEFYEQYF.

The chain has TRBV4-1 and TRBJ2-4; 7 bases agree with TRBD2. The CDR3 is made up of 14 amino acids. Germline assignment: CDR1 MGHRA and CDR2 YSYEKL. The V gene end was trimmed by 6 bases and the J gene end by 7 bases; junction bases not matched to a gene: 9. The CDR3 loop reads CASRDLGGENIQYF. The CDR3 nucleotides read TGCGCCAGCAGGGATCTGGGAGGGGAGAACATTCAGTACTTC.

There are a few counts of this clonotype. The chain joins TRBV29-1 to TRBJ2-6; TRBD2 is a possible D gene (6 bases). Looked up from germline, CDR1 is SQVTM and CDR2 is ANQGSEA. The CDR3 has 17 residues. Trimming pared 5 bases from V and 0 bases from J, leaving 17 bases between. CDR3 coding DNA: TGCAGCGTTCGAGAACCAGCGGGCCCCTCTGGGGCCAACGTCCTGACTTTC. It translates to CSVREPAGPSGANVLTF. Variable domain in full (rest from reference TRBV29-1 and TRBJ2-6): SAVISQKPSRDICQRGTSLTIQCQVDSQVTMMFWYRQQPGQSLTLIATANQGSEATYESGFVIDKFPISRPNLTFSTLTVSNMSPEDSSIYLCSVREPAGPSGANVLTFGAGSRLTVL.

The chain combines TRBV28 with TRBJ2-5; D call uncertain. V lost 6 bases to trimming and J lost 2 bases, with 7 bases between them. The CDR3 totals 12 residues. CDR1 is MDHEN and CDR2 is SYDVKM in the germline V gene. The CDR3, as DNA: TGTGCCAGCAGGACGGTTCAAGAGACCCAGTACTTC. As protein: CASRTVQETQYF.

The CDR3 DNA reads as TGTGCCAGCAGCTTGGACTTCTCCCTCGAGGGCAATCAGCCCCAGCATTTT. Translating it yields CASSLDFSLEGNQPQHF. This chain connects TRBV7-9 to TRBJ1-5; no firm D call. Germline-derived CDR1 and CDR2 are SEHNR and FQNEAQ (reference sequence). V lost 3 bases to trimming and J lost 2 bases, with 17 bases between them. There are 17 residues in the CDR3.

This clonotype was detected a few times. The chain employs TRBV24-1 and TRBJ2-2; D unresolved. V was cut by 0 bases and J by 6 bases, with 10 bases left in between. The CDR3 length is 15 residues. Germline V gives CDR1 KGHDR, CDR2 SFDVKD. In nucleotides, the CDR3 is TGTGCCACCAGTGATTTGCTACATGGCGCCGGGGAGCTGTTTTTT. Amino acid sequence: CATSDLLHGAGELFF.

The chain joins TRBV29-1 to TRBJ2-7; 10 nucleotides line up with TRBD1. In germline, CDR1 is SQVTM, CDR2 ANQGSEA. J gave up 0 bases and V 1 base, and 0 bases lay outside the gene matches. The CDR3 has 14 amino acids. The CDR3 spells CSVEGTGGSYEQYF. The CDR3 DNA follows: TGCAGCGTTGAAGGGACAGGGGGCTCCTACGAGCAGTACTTC.

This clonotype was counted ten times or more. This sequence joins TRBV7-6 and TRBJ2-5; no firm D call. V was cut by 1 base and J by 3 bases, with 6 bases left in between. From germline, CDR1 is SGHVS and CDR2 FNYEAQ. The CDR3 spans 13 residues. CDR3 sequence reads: CASSLVMKETQYF. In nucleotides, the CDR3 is TGTGCCAGCAGCTTAGTTATGAAAGAGACCCAGTACTTC.

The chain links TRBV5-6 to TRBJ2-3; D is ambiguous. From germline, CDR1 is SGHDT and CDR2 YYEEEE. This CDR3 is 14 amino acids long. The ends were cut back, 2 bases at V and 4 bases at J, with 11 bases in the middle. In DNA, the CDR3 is TGTGCCAGCAGCTTACGACCGCTTTCAGATACGCAGTATTTT. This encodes CASSLRPLSDTQYF.